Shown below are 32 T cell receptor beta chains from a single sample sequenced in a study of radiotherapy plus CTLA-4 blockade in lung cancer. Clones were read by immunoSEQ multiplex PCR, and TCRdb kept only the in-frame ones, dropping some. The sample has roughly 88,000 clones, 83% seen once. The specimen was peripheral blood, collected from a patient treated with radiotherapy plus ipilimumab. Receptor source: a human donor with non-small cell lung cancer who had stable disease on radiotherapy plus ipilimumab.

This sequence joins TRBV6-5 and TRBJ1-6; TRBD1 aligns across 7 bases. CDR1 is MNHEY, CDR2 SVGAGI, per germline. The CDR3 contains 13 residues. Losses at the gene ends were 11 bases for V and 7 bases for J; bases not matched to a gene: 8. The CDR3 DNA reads TGTGCCGGGGGCCGGACAGGCAATTCACCCCTCCACTTT. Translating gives CAGGRTGNSPLHF.

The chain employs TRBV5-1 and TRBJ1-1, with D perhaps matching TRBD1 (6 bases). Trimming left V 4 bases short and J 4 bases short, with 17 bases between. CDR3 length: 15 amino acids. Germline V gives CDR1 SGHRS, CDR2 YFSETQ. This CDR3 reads CASSPARTASTEAFF. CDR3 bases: TGCGCCAGCAGCCCCGCGCGGACAGCGAGCACTGAAGCTTTCTTT.

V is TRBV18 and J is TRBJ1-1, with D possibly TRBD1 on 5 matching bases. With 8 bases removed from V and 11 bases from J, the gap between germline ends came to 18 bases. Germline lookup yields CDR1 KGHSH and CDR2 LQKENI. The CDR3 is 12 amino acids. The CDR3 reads CASRQRGAGAFF. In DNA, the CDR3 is TGTGCCAGCCGACAACGGGGCGCGGGGGCTTTCTTT.

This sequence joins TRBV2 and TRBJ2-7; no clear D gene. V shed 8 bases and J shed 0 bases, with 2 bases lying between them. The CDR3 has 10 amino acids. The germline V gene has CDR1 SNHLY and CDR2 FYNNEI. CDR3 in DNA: TGTGCCAGCTTCTCCTACGAGCAGTACTTC. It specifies CASFSYEQYF.

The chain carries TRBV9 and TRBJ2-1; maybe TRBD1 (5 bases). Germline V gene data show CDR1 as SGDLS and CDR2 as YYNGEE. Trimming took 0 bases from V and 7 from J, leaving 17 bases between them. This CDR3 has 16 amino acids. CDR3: CASSVGGRGNFNEQFF. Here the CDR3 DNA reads TGTGCCAGCAGCGTAGGGGGCCGCGGAAACTTTAATGAGCAGTTCTTC. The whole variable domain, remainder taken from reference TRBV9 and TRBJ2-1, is DSGVTQTPKHLITATGQRVTLRCSPRSGDLSVYWYQQSLDQGLQFLIQYYNGEERAKGNILERFSAQQFPDLHSELNLSSLELGDSALYFCASSVGGRGNFNEQFFGPGTRLTVL.

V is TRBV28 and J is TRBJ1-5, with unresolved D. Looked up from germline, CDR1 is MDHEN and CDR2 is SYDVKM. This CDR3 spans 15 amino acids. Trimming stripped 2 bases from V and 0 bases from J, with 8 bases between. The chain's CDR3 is CASSLVHISNQPQHF. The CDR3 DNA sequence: TGTGCCAGCAGTTTAGTACACATTAGCAATCAGCCCCAGCATTTT.

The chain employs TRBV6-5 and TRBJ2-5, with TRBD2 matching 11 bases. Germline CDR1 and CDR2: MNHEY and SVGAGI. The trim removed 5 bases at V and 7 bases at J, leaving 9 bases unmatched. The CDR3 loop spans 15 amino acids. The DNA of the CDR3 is TGTGCCAGCAGTCGCCAGACTAGCGGGGCTGGGACCCAGTACTTC. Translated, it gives CASSRQTSGAGTQYF.

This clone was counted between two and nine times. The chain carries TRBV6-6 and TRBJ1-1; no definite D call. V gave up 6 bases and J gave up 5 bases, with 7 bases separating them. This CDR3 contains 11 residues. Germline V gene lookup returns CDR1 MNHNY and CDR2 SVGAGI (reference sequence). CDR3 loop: CASRRITEAFF. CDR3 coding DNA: TGTGCCAGCAGACGTATTACTGAAGCTTTCTTT.

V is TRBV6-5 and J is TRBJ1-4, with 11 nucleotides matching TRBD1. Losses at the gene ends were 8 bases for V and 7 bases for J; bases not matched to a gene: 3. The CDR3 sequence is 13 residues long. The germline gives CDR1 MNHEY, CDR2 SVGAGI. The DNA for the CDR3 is TGTGCCAGCGGGACAGGGGGGGGTGAAAAACTGTTTTTT. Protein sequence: CASGTGGGEKLFF.

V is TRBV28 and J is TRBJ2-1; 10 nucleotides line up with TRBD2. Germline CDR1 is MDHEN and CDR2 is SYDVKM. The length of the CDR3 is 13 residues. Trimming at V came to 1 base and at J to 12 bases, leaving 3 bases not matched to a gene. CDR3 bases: TGTGCCAGCAGTTTATCCGCTAGCGGGAGGCAGTTCTTC. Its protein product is CASSLSASGRQFF.

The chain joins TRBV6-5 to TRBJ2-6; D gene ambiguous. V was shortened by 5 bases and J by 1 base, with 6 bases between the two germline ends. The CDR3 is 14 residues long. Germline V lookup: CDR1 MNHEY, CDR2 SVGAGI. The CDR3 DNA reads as TGTGCCAGCAGTAAGCAGTCTGGGGCCAACGTCCTGACTTTC. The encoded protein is CASSKQSGANVLTF.

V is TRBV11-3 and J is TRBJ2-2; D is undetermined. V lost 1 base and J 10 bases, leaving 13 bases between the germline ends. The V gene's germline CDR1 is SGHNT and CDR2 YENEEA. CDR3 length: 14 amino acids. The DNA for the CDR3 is TGTGCCAGCAGCTTAGTGGGATGGTCAGCGGAGCTGTTTTTT. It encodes CASSLVGWSAELFF.

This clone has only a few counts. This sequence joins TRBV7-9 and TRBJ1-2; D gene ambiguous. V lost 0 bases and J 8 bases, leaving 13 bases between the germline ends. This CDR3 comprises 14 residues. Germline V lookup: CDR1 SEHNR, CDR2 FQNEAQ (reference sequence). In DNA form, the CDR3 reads TGTGCCAGCAGCTTAGCGACGGGCGCGGGGGGCTACACCTTC. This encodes CASSLATGAGGYTF.

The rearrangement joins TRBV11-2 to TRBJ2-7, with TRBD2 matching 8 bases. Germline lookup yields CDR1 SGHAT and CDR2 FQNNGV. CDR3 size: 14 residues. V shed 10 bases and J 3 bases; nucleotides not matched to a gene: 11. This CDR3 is CATARGLGDYEQYF. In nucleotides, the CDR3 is TGTGCCACTGCGCGGGGACTAGGGGACTACGAGCAGTACTTC.

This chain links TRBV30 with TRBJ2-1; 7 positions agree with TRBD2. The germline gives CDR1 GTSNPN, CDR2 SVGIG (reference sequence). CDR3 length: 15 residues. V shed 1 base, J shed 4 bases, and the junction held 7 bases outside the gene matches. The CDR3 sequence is CAWSALAGEYNEQFF. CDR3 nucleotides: TGTGCCTGGAGTGCTCTGGCGGGAGAGTACAATGAGCAGTTCTTC.

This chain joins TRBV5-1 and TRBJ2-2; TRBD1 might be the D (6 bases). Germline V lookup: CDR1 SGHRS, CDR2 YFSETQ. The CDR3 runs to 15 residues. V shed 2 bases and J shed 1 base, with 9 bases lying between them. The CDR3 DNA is TGCGCCAGCAGCTTTGGGGGCGTGAACACCGGGGAGCTGTTTTTT. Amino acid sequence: CASSFGGVNTGELFF.

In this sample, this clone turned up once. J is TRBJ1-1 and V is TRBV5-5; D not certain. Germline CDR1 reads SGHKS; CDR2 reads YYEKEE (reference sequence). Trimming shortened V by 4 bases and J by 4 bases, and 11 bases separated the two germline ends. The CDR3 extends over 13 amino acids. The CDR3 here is CASSRVVGTEAFF. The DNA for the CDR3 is TGTGCCAGCAGCCGGGTGGTGGGCACTGAAGCTTTCTTT.

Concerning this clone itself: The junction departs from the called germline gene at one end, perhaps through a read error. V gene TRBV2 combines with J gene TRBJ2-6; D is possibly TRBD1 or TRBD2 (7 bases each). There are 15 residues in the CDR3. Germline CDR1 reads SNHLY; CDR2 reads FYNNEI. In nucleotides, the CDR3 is TGTGCCGGCAGGGGGGGAGGCTCTGGGGCCAACGTCCTGACTTTC. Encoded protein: CAGRGGGSGANVLTF. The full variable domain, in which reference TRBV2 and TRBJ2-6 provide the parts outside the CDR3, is EPEVTQTPSHQVTQMGQEVILRCVPISNHLYFYWYRQILGQKVEFLVSFYNNEISEKSEIFDDQFSVERPDGSNFTLKIRSTKLEDSAMYFCAGRGGGSGANVLTFGAGSRLTVL.

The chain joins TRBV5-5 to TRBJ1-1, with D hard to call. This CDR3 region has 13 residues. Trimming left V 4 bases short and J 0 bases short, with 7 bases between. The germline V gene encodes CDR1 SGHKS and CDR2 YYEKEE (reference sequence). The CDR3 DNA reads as TGTGCCAGCAGCCCTGGGGTGAACACTGAAGCTTTCTTT. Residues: CASSPGVNTEAFF.

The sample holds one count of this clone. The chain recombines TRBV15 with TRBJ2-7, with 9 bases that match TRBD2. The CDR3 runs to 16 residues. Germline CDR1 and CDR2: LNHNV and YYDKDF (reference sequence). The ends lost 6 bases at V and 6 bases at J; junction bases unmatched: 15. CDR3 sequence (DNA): TGTGCCACCAGAGGACACAGGGGAGCGGGAGGCCTCGAGCAGTACTTC. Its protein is CATRGHRGAGGLEQYF.

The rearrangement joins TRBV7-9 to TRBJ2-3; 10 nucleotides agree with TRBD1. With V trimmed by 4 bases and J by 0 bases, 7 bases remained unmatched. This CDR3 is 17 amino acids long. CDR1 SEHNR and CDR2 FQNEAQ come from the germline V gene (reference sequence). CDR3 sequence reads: CASSSGTGALSTDTQYF. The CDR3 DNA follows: TGTGCCAGCAGCTCAGGGACAGGGGCCTTAAGCACAGATACGCAGTATTTT.

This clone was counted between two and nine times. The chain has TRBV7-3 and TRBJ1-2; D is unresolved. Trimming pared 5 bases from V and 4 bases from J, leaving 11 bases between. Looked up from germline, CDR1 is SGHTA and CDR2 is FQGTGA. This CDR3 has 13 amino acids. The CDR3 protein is CASSDRGGYGYTF. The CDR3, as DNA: TGTGCCAGCAGCGACCGGGGTGGCTATGGCTACACCTTC.

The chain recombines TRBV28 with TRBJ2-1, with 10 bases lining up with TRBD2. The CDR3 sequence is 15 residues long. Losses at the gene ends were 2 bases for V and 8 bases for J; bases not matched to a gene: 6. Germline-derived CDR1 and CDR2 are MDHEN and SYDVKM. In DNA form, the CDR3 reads TGTGCCAGCAGTTTAAAACTAGCGGGGAGCGATGAGCAGTTCTTC. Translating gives CASSLKLAGSDEQFF.

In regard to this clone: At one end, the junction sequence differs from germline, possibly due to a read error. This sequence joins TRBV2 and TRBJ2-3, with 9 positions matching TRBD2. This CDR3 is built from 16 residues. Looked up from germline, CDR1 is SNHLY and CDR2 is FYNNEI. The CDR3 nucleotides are TGTGCCAGCAGTGAAGGCCAGCGGGGGGACACACATACGCAGTATTTT. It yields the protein CASSEGQRGDTHTQYF. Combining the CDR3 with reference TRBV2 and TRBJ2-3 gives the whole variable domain EPEVTQTPSHQVTQMGQEVILRCVPISNHLYFYWYRQILGQKVEFLVSFYNNEISEKSEIFDDQFSVERPDGSNFTLKIRSTKLEDSAMYFCASSEGQRGDTHTQYFGPGTRLTVL.

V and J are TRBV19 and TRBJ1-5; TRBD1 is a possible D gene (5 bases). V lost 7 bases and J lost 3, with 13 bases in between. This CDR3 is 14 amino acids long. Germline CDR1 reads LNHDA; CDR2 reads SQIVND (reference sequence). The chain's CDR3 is CASNPSGSNQPQHF. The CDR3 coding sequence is TGTGCCAGTAATCCTTCAGGGTCCAATCAGCCCCAGCATTTT.

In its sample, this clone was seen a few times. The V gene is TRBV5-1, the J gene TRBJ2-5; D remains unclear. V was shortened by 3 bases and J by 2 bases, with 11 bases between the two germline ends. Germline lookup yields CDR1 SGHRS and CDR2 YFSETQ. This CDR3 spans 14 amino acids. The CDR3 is CASSSAGPQETQYF. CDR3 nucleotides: TGCGCCAGCAGCTCGGCCGGCCCTCAAGAGACCCAGTACTTC.

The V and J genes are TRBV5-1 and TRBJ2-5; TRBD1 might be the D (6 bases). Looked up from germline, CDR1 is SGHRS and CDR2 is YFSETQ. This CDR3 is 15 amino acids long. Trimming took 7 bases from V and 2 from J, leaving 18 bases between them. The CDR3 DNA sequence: TGCGCCAGCCTCCCCACGCTGGACAGACAAGAGACCCAGTACTTC. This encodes CASLPTLDRQETQYF.

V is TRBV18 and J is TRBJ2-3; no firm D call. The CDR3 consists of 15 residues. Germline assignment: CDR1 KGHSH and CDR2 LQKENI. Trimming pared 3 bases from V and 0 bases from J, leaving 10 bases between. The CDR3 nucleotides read TGTGCCAGCTCACCGGTGATTACTAGCACAGATACGCAGTATTTT. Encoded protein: CASSPVITSTDTQYF.

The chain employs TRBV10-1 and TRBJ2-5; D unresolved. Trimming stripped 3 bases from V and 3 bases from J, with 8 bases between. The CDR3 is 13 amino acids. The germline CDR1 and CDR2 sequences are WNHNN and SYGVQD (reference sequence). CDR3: CASSESPKETQYF. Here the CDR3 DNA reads TGCGCCAGCAGTGAAAGCCCAAAAGAGACCCAGTACTTC.

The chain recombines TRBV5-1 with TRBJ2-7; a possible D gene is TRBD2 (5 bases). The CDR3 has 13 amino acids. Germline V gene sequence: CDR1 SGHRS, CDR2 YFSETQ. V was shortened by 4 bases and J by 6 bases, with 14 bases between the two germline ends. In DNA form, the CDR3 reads TGCGCCAGCAGCCGGGATGCTGTCGGCGAGCAGTACTTC. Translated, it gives CASSRDAVGEQYF.

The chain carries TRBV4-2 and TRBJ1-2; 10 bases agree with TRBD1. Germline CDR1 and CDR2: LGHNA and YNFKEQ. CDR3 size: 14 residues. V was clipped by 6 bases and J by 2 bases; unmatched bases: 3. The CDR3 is CASRPGQGNYGYTF. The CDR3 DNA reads TGTGCCAGCAGACCGGGACAGGGGAACTATGGCTACACCTTC.

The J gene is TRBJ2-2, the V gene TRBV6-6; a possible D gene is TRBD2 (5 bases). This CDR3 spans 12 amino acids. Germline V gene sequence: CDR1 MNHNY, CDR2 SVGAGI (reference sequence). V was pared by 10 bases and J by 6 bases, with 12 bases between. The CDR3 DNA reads TGTGCCACCATGGACTCATCCGGGGAGCTGTTTTTT. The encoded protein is CATMDSSGELFF.